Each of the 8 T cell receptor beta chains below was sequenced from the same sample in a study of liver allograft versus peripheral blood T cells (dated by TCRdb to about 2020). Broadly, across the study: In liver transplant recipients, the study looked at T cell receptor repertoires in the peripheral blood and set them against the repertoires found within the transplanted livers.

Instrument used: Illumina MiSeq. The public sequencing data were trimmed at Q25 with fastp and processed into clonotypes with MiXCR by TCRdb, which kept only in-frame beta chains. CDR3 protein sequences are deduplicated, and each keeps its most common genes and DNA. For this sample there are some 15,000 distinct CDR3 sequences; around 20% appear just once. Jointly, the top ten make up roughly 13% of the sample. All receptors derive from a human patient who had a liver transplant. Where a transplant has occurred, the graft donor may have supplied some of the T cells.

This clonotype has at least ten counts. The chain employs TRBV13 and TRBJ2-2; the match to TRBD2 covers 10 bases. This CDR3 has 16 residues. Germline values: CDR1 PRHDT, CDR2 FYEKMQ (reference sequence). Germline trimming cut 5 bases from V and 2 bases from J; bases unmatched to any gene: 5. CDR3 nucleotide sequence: TGTGCCAGCAGCACACGGACTAGCGGCAACACCGGGGAGCTGTTTTTT. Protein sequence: CASSTRTSGNTGELFF.

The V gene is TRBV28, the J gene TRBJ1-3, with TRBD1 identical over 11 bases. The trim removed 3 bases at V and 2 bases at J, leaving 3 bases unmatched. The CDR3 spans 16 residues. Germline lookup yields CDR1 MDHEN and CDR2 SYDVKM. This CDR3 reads CASSFLDRGPGNTIYF. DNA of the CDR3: TGTGCCAGCAGTTTCCTGGACAGGGGGCCTGGAAACACCATATATTTT.

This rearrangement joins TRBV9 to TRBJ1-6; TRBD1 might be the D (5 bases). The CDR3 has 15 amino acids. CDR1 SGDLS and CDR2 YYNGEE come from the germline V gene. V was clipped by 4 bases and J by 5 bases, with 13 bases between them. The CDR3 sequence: CASSRGRLNNSPLHF. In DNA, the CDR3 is TGTGCCAGCAGCCGGGGGAGACTGAATAATTCACCCCTCCACTTT.

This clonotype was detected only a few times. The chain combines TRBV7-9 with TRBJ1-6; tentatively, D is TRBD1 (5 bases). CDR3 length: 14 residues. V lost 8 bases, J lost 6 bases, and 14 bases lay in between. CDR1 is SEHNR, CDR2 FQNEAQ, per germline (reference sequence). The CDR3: CASGSGYLNSPLHF. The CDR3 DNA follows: TGTGCCAGCGGCTCAGGGTATCTTAATTCACCCCTCCACTTT.

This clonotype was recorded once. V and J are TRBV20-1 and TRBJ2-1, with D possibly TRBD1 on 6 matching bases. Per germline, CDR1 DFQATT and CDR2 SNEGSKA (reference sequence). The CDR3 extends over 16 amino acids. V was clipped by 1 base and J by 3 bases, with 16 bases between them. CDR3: CSARAQGKGGYNEQFF. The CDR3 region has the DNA TGCAGTGCTAGAGCCCAGGGGAAGGGCGGCTACAATGAGCAGTTCTTC.

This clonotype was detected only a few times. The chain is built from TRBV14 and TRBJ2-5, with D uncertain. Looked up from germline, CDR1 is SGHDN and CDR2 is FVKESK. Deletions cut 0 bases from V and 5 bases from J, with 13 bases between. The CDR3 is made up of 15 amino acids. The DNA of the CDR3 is TGTGCCAGCAGCCAAGACCTGGACCGCTGGGAGACCCAGTACTTC. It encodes CASSQDLDRWETQYF.

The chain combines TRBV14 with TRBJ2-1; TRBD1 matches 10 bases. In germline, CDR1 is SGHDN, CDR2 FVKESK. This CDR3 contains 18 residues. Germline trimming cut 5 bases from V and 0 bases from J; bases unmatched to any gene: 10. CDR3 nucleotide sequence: TGTGCCAGCAGCGCTTATTCCGGGACAGGGGTCTCCTACAATGAGCAGTTCTTC. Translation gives CASSAYSGTGVSYNEQFF.

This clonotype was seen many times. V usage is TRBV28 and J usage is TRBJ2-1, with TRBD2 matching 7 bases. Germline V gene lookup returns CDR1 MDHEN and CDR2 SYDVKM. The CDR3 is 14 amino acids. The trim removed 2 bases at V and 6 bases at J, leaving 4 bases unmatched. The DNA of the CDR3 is TGTGCCAGCAGTTTAAGTCCTAGCGGCAATGAGCAGTTCTTC. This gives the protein CASSLSPSGNEQFF.